The next 14 T cell receptor beta chains were all read from a single sample in a study of blood T cell repertoires in COVID-19 (dated by TCRdb to 2019 to 2021). The library was generated by the immunoSEQ multiplex PCR assay. TCRdb limited this immuneACCESS table to in-frame rearrangements with V and J called. A share of clones is missing; checked studies link under half to unresolved V genes, and the rest is unexplained. Counted in this sample were some 50,000 clones; around 84% of them appeared once. The ten largest clonotypes hold approximately 7.7% of the sample. The source material was peripheral blood. The receptors come from a human donor in a cohort sampled during active COVID-19.

A single count supports this clone. The V call is TRBV27, the J call TRBJ2-1; 8 bases are shared with TRBD1. Germline V gene lookup returns CDR1 MNHEY and CDR2 SMNVEV (reference sequence). This CDR3 comprises 15 residues. The J segment lost 0 bases and the V segment lost 6 bases, leaving 4 bases of the junction unmatched. The CDR3 protein is CASSPDRGSYNEQFF. The CDR3 DNA reads TGTGCCAGCAGCCCTGACAGGGGCTCCTACAATGAGCAGTTCTTC.

This clone was recorded a few times. V usage is TRBV7-2 and J usage is TRBJ1-1; D uncertain. Between the trimmed V and J ends, which lost 2 bases and 3 bases, there was a span of 7 bases. This CDR3 region has 13 residues. Germline loops: CDR1 SGHTA, CDR2 FQGNSA. CDR3 amino acids: CASSLYSDTEAFF. In DNA form, the CDR3 reads TGTGCCAGCAGCTTATATTCGGACACTGAAGCTTTCTTT.

V usage is TRBV18 and J usage is TRBJ2-3; the match to TRBD2 covers 10 bases. The length of the CDR3 is 15 residues. Germline V lookup: CDR1 KGHSH, CDR2 LQKENI. V was pared by 8 bases and J by 2 bases, with 7 bases of the junction left unmatched. CDR3 region: CASTSGLADTDTQYF. DNA for the CDR3: TGTGCCAGCACTTCCGGACTAGCGGACACAGATACGCAGTATTTT.

This clone was counted a single time. This chain links TRBV2 with TRBJ2-7, with TRBD1 identical over 11 bases. The CDR3 is made up of 16 amino acids. The trim removed 5 bases at V and 3 bases at J, leaving 9 bases unmatched. Germline V gives CDR1 SNHLY, CDR2 FYNNEI. CDR3 residues: CASSPAAGQGVYEQYF. Here the CDR3 DNA reads TGTGCCAGCAGTCCAGCCGCGGGACAGGGGGTCTACGAGCAGTACTTC.

CDR3 nucleotides: TGTGCCTGGAGACAGGGACTAGCGGGAGGGACCACCGGGGAGCTGTTTTTT. It codes for CAWRQGLAGGTTGELFF. The chain employs TRBV30 and TRBJ2-2, with 16 nucleotides matching TRBD2. Germline V gives CDR1 GTSNPN, CDR2 SVGIG (reference sequence). The CDR3 totals 17 residues. After removal of 3 bases from V and 4 bases from J, the junction contained 5 bases not matched to a gene.

The chain links TRBV10-1 to TRBJ1-3; D remains ambiguous. Germline V gene lookup returns CDR1 WNHNN and CDR2 SYGVQD (reference sequence). This CDR3 region has 13 residues. V lost 7 bases and J lost 4, with 11 bases in between. The CDR3 loop reads CASIRSSGNTIYF. The CDR3 nucleotides are TGCGCCAGCATCCGGAGTTCCGGAAACACCATATATTTT.

In its sample, this clone was seen once. The chain uses TRBV29-1 and TRBJ1-2; D is perhaps TRBD1 (6 bases). The length of the CDR3 is 12 residues. Trimming cost V 4 bases and J 8 bases, with 14 bases left between them. Germline assignment: CDR1 SQVTM and CDR2 ANQGSEA. The CDR3 loop reads CSVGREGGGYTF. The CDR3 DNA reads TGCAGCGTTGGAAGGGAGGGGGGAGGCTACACCTTC.

This chain uses TRBV2 with TRBJ2-4; D remains unclear. The CDR3 length is 17 residues. Trimming removed 3 bases at V and 0 bases at J, with 15 bases between. Germline lookup yields CDR1 SNHLY and CDR2 FYNNEI. CDR3 sequence: CASSDLGQIIAKNIQYF. CDR3 coding DNA: TGTGCCAGCAGTGATCTTGGTCAGATCATAGCCAAAAACATTCAGTACTTC.

The rearrangement links TRBV11-2 to TRBJ2-5; 8 nucleotides line up with TRBD1. This CDR3 is built from 14 residues. The germline CDR1 and CDR2 sequences are SGHAT and FQNNGV. V gave up 5 bases and J gave up 1 base; unmatched junction bases: 3. DNA of the CDR3: TGTGCCAGCAGCGGCAGGGGGCTCCAAGAGACCCAGTACTTC. This encodes CASSGRGLQETQYF.

CDR3 protein: CASSPGSEGARRFFF. CDR3 DNA: TGTGCCAGCTCACCCGGCTCGGAGGGGGCGAGAAGGTTCTTCTTC. The chain joins TRBV18 to TRBJ2-1; D possibly corresponds to TRBD1 (7 bases). V was shortened by 3 bases and J by 16 bases, with 25 bases between the two germline ends. CDR1 is KGHSH, CDR2 LQKENI, per germline. This CDR3 has 15 amino acids. Variable domain in full (rest from reference TRBV18 and TRBJ2-1): NAGVMQNPRHLVRRRGQEARLRCSPMKGHSHVYWYRQLPEEGLKFMVYLQKENIIDESGMPKERFSAEFPKEGPSILRIQQVVRGDSAAYFCASSPGSEGARRFFFGPGTRLTVL.

The chain couples TRBV7-2 to TRBJ2-2; 7 bases are a match to TRBD2. The CDR3 loop spans 16 amino acids. Germline V gene lookup returns CDR1 SGHTA and CDR2 FQGNSA. V dropped 1 base and J dropped 4; count of bases not matched to a gene: 6. The CDR3 here is CASSLVAGVITGELFF. CDR3 in DNA: TGTGCCAGCAGCTTAGTGGCGGGAGTGATCACCGGGGAGCTGTTTTTT.

This clone was observed once. The chain carries TRBV10-3 and TRBJ1-1, with D tentatively TRBD1 (5 bases). V lost 8 bases and J 4 bases, leaving 14 bases between the germline ends. From germline, CDR1 is ENHRY and CDR2 SYGVKD. The CDR3 runs 13 residues. For the CDR3, the DNA is TGTGCCATCGGGGGGGGTCGAGGCACTGAAGCTTTCTTT. The encoded protein is CAIGGGRGTEAFF.

V gene TRBV2 combines with J gene TRBJ1-2, with TRBD1 identical over 9 bases. Trimming cost V 5 bases and J 7 bases; bases outside gene matches: 11. The CDR3 totals 15 residues. From germline, CDR1 is SNHLY and CDR2 FYNNEI. DNA for the CDR3: TGTGCCAGCAGTATATCCGGGACAGGGTCGGGTGGCTACACCTTC. Translation gives CASSISGTGSGGYTF.

This chain joins TRBV6-5 and TRBJ1-6; D may be TRBD1 (6 bases). Trimming left V 6 bases short and J 10 bases short, with 19 bases between. This CDR3 contains 15 residues. Germline V gene sequence: CDR1 MNHEY, CDR2 SVGAGI. The CDR3 protein is CASSRRQATGSPLHF. In DNA, the CDR3 is TGTGCCAGCAGCCGAAGACAGGCTACGGGATCACCCCTCCACTTT.